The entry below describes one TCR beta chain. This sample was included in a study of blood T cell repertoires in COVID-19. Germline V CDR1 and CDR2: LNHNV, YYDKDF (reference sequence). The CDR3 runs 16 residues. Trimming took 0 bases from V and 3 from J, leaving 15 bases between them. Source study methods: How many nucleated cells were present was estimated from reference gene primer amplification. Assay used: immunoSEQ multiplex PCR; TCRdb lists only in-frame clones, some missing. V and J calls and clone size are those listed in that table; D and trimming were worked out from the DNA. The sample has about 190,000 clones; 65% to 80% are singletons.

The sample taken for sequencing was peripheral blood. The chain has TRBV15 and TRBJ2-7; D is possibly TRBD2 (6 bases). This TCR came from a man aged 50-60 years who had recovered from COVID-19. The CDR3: CATSREGSGSRYEQYF. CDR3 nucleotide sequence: TGTGCCACCAGCAGAGAAGGTAGCGGAAGCCGCTACGAGCAGTACTTC.